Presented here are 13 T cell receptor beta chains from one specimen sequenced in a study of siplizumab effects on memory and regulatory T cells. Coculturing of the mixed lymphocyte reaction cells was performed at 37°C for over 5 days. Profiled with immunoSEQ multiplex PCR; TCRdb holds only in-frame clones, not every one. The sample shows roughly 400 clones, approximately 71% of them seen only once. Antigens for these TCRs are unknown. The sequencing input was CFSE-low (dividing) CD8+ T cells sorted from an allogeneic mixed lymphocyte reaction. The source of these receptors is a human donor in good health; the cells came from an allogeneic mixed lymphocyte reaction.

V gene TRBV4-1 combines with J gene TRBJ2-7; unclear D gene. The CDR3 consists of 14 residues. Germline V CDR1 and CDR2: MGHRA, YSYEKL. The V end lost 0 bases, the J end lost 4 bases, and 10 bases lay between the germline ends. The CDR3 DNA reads TGCGCCAGCAGCCAAGATCTTAGCTATTACGAGCAGTACTTC. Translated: CASSQDLSYYEQYF.

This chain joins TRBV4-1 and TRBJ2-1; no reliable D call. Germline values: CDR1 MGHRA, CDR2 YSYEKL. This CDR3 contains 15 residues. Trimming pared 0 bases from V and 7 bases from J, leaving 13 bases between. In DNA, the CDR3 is TGCGCCAGCAGCCAAGATGTAGGATCGCTGAATGAGCAGTTCTTC. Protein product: CASSQDVGSLNEQFF.

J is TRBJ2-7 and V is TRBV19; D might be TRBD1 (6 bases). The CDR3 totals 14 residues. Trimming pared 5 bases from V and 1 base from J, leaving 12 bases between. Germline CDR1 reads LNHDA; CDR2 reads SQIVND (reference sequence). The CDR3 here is CASSAGQGSYEQYF. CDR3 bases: TGTGCCAGTAGTGCCGGTCAGGGGTCCTACGAGCAGTACTTC.

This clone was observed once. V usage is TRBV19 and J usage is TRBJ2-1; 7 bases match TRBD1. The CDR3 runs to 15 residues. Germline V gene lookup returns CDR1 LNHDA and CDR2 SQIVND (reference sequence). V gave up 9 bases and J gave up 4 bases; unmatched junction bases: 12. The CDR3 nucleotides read TGTGCCAGCTCAGTGTACAGGGGATTTTACAATGAGCAGTTCTTC. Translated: CASSVYRGFYNEQFF.

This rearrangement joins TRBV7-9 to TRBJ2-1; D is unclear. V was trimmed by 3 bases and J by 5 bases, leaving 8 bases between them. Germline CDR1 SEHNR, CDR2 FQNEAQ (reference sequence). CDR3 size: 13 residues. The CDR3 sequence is CASSLSLHNEQFF. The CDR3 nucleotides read TGTGCCAGCAGCTTGTCGTTGCACAATGAGCAGTTCTTC.

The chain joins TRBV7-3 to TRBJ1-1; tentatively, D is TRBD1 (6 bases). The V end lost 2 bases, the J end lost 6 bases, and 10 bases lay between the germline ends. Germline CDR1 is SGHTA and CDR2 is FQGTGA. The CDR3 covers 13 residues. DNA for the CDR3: TGTGCCAGCAGCTTACACGGGGGCGCTGAAGCTTTCTTT. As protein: CASSLHGGAEAFF.

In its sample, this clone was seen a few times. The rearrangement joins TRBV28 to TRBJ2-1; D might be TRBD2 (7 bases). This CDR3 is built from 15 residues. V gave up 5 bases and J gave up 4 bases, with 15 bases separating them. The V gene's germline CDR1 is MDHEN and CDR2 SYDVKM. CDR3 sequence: CASSGGAGFYNEQFF. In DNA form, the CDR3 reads TGTGCCAGCAGTGGGGGGGCGGGATTTTACAATGAGCAGTTCTTC.

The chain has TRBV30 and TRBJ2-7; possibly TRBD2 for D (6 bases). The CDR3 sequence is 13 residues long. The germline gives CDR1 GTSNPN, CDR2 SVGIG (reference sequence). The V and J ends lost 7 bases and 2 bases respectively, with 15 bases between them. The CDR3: CASTGEAAYEQYF. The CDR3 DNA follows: TGTGCCTCCACCGGGGAGGCAGCCTACGAGCAGTACTTC.

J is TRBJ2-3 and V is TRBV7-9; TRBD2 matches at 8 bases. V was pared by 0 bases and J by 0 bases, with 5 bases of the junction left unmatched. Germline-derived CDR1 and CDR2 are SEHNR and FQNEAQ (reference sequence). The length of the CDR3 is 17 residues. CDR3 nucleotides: TGTGCCAGCAGCTTAGCCCGTAGCGGGACTAGCACAGATACGCAGTATTTT. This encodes CASSLARSGTSTDTQYF.

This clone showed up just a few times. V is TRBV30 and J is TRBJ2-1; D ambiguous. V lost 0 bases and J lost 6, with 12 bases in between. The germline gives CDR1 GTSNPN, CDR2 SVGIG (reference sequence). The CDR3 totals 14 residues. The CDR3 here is CAWSVGVGSNEQFF. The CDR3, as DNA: TGTGCCTGGAGTGTTGGCGTGGGCTCCAATGAGCAGTTCTTC.

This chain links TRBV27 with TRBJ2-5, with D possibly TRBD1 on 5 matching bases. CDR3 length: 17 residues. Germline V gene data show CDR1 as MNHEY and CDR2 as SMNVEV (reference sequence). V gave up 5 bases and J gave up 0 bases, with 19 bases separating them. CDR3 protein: CASSLIIQTAYQETQYF. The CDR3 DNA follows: TGTGCCAGCAGTCTAATAATTCAGACAGCGTACCAAGAGACCCAGTACTTC.

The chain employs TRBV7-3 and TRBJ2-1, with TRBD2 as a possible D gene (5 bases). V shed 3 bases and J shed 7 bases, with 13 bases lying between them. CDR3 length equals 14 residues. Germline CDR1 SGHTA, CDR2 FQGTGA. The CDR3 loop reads CASSFGLSPNEQFF. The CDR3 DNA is TGTGCCAGCAGCTTCGGACTCTCTCCGAATGAGCAGTTCTTC.

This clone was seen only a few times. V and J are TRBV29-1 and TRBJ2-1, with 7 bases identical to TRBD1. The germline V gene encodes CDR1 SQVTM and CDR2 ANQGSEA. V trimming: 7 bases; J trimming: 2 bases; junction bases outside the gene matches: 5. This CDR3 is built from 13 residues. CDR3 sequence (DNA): TGCAGCGCCTGGGACAGTACCTACAATGAGCAGTTCTTC. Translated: CSAWDSTYNEQFF.